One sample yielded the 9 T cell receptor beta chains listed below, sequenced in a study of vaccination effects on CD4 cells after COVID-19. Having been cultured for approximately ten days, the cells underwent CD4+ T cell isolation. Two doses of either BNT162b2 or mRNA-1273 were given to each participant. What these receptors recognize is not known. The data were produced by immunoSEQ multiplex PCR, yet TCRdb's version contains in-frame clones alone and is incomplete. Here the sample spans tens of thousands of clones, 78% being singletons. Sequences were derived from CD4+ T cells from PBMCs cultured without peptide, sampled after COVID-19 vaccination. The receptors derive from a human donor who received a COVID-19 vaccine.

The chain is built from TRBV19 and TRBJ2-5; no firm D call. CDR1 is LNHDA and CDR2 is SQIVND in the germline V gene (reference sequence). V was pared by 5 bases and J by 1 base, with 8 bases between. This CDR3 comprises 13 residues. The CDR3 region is CASSWAGQETQYF. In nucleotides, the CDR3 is TGTGCCAGTAGTTGGGCAGGCCAAGAGACCCAGTACTTC.

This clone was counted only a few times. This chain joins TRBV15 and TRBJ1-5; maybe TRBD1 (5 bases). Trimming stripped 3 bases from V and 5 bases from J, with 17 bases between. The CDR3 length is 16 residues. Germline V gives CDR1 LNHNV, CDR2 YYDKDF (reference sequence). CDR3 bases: TGTGCCACCAGCAGCGGATCTCGACAGACACATCAGCCCCAGCATTTT. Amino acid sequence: CATSSGSRQTHQPQHF. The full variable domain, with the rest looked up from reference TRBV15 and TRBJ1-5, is DAMVIQNPRYQVTQFGKPVTLSCSQTLNHNVMYWYQQKSSQAPKLLFHYYDKDFNNEADTPDNFQSRRPNTSFCFLDIRSPGLGDTAMYLCATSSGSRQTHQPQHFGDGTRLSIL.

CDR3: CASRTSGKHYGYTF. For the CDR3, the DNA is TGTGCCAGCAGAACCTCGGGAAAACACTATGGCTACACCTTC. J is TRBJ1-2 and V is TRBV6-5; D ambiguous. The CDR3 consists of 14 residues. The V end lost 6 bases, the J end lost 3 bases, and 14 bases lay between the germline ends. CDR1 and CDR2 (germline): MNHEY, SVGAGI.

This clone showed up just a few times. CDR3 in DNA: TGCGCCAGCAGCCAAGGGCACAGCAATCAGCCCCAGCATTTT. Translation: CASSQGHSNQPQHF. The chain is built from TRBV4-1 and TRBJ1-5, with D unresolved. In germline, CDR1 is MGHRA, CDR2 YSYEKL. The CDR3 totals 14 residues. The V end lost 1 base, the J end lost 1 base, and 5 bases lay between the germline ends.

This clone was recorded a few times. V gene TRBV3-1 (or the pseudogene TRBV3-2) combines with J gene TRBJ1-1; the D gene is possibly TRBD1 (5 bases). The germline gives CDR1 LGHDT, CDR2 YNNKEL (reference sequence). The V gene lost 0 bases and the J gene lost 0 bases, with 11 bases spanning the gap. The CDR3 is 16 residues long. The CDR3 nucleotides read TGTGCCAGCAGCCAAGAGAGGGGTTATCTGAACACTGAAGCTTTCTTT. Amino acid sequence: CASSQERGYLNTEAFF.

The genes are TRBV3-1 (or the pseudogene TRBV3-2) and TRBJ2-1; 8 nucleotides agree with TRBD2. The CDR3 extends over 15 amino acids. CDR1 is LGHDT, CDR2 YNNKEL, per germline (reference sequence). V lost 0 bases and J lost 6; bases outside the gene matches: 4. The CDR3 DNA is TGTGCCAGCAGCCAAGAAAGGCTAGCGGGCAATGAGCAGTTCTTC. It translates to CASSQERLAGNEQFF.

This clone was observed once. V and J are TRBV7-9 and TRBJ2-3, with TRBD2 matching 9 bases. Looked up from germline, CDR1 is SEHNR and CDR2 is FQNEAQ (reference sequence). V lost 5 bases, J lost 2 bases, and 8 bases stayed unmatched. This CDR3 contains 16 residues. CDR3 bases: TGTGCCAGCAGCGCGGCGGCGGGAGGGCCCACAGATACGCAGTATTTT. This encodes CASSAAAGGPTDTQYF.

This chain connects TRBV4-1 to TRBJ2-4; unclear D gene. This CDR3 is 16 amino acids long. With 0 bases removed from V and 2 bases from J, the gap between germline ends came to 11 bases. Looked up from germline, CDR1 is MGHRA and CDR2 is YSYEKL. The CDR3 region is CASSQDPSLSKNIQYF. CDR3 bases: TGCGCCAGCAGCCAAGATCCTAGTTTGTCCAAAAACATTCAGTACTTC.

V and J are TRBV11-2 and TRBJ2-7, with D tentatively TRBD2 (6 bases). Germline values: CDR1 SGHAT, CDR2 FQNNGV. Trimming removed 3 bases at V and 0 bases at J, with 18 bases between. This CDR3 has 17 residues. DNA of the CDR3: TGTGCCAGCAGCTTGGCCCCGGGGGACGGCGCCTCCTACGAGCAGTACTTC. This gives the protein CASSLAPGDGASYEQYF.